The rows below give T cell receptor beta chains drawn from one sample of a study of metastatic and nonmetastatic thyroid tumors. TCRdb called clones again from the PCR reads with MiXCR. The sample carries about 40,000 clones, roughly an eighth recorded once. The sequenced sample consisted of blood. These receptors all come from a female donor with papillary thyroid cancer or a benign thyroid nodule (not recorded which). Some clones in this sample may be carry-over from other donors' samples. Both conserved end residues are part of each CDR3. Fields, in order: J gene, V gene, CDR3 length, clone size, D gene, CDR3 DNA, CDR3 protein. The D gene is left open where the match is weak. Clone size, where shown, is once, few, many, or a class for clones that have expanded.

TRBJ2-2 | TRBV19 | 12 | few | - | TGTGCCAGTAGTCATGGGAGGTGGGAGCTGTTTTTT | CASSHGRWELFF
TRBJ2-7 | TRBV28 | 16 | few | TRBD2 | TGTGCCAGCAGTTTCGGTATGGCAGGGAGGGAGTACGAGCAGTACTTC | CASSFGMAGREYEQYF
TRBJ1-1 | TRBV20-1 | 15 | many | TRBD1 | TGCAGTGCTACCCCCGGGACAGGGGAGAACACTGAAGCTTTCTTT | CSATPGTGENTEAFF
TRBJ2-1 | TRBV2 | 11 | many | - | TGTGCCAGCAGGTACAGTAATGAGCAGTTCTTC | CASRYSNEQFF
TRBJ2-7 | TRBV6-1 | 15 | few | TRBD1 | TGTGCCAGCAGTACCTTCAGGGACAGCACCTACGGGCAGTACTTC | CASSTFRDSTYGQYF
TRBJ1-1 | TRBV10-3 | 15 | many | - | TGTGCCTCACGCGCGTCGAGTTTACTGAACACTGAAGCTTTCTTT | CASRASSLLNTEAFF
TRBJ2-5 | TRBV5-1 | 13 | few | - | TGCGCCAGCAGCTTCTCCTCTACAGGGAACGTCGAGTTC | CASSFSSTGNVEF
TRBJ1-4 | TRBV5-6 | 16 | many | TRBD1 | TGTGCCAGCAGCTCCACTGGGACAGGAGATTATGAAAAACTGTTTTTT | CASSSTGTGDYEKLFF
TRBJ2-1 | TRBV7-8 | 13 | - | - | TGTGCCAGCAGCTTAGATAGGGTTCACGAGCAGTTCTTC | CASSLDRVHEQFF
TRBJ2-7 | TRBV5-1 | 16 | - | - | TGCGCCAGCAGCTTGGATGTAGCGCGAGCGAACTACGATCAGTACTTC | CASSLDVARANYDQYF
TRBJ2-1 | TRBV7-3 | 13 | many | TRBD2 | TGTGCCAGCAGCCCGGGGACTAGATCGGAGCAGTTCTTC | CASSPGTRSEQFF
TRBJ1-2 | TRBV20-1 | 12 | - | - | TGCAGTGCTAGAGGGGTCGGCTATGGCTACACCTTC | CSARGVGYGYTF
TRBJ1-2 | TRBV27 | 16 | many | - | TGTGCCAGCAGTTTATCGGCCGGGTCCCTATACTATGGCTACACCTTC | CASSLSAGSLYYGYTF
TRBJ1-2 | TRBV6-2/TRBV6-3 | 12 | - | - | TGTGCCAGCAGTTCCACAGGTTATGGCTACACCTTC | CASSSTGYGYTF
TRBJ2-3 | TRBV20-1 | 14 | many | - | TGCAGTGGAAAAAAGGGTCCCTCCACAGATACGCAGTATTTT | CSGKKGPSTDTQYF
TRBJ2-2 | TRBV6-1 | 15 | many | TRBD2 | TGTGCCGGCTCCGGGATTAGCGGGATTATCGGGGAGCTGTTTTTT | CAGSGISGIIGELFF
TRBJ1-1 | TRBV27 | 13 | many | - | TGTGCCAGCAGTCCTCTGGCGGGTACTGAAGCTTTCTTT | CASSPLAGTEAFF
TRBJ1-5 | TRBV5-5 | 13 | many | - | TGTGCCAGCAGCTTATATAGCAATCAGCCCCAGCATTTT | CASSLYSNQPQHF
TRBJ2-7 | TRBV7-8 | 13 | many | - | TGTGCCAGCAGCACGGGTCTAACCGACGAGCAGTACTTC | CASSTGLTDEQYF
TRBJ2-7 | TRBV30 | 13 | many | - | TGTGCCTGGAGTTTTAACGGTGGGTACGAGCAGTACTTC | CAWSFNGGYEQYF
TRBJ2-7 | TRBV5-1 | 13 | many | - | TGCGCCAGCAGCTTAGGACTGAACTACGAGCAGTACTTC | CASSLGLNYEQYF
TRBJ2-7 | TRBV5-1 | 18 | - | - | TGCGCCAGCAGCTCGTCCTCTCTGCTAGCGCGAGGGGACTACGAGCAGTACTTC | CASSSSSLLARGDYEQYF
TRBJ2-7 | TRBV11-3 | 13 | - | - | TGCGCCAGCAGCATGACAGGATACTACGAGCAGTACTTC | CASSMTGYYEQYF
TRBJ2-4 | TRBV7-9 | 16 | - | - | TGTGCCAGCAGCCCCATGGAGTGGGGAGCCAAAAACATCCAGTACTTC | CASSPMEWGAKNIQYF
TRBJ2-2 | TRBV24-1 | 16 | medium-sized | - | TGTGCCACCAGTGATCCGACGGTGACGAACACCGGGGAGCTGTTTTTT | CATSDPTVTNTGELFF
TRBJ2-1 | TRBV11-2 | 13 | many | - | TGTGCCAGCAGCCCCGTGGTGAGACAGGCCCAGTTCTTC | CASSPVVRQAQFF
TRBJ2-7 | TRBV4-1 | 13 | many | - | TGCGCCAGCAGGGGGACTGGACCCTACGAGCAGTACTTC | CASRGTGPYEQYF
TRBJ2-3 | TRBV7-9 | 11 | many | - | TGTGCCAGCAGCTCGGGCCCCCCCCAGTATTTT | CASSSGPPQYF
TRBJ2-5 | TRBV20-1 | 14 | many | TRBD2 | TGCAGTGCTCCTTACTCACTAGCGCAAGAGACCCAGTACTTC | CSAPYSLAQETQYF
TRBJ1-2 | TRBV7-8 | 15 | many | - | TGTGCCAGCAGCTTAGACCCGGGGCGGGTCTATGGCTACACCTTC | CASSLDPGRVYGYTF
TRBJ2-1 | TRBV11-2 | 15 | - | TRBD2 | TGTGCCAGCAGCTTTGGTACTAGCGGATACAATGAGCATTTCTTC | CASSFGTSGYNEHFF
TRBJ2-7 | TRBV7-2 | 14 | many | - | TGTGCCAGCAGCCCGCGGAGGGCTAACTACGAGCAGTACTTC | CASSPRRANYEQYF
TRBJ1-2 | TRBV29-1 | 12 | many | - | TGCAGCCCTGGGTCCTTCGACTATGGCTACACCTTC | CSPGSFDYGYTF
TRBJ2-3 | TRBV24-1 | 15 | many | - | TGTGCCACCAGGGGTTATATTGGTGGGACAGATACGCAGTATTTT | CATRGYIGGTDTQYF
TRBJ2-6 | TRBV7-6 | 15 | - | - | TGTGCCAGCAGCTCCCAGGGGACTGGGGCCAACGTCCTGACTTTC | CASSSQGTGANVLTF
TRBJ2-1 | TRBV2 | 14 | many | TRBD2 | TGTGCCAGCAGTCGACTAGCGGGAAATAATGAGCAGTTCTTC | CASSRLAGNNEQFF
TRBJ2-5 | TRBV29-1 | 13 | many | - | TGCAGCGTTGCCGAGGGACCCCAAGAGACCCAGTACTTC | CSVAEGPQETQYF
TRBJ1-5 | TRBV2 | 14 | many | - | TGTGCCAGCACCTCACAGGGAAGCAATCAGCCCCAGCATTTT | CASTSQGSNQPQHF
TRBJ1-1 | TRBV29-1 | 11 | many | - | TGCAGCGTTGTTCGTTCCACTGAAGCTTTCTTT | CSVVRSTEAFF
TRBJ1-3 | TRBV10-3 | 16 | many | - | TGTGCCATCAGCCCCTTAGCAGGGCCGAGTGGAAACACCATATATTTT | CAISPLAGPSGNTIYF